This T cell receptor beta chain was identified during a study of early T cells in non-severe SARS-CoV-2 infection (dated by TCRdb to about 2021). The study in broad terms: TCR sequencing used bulk RNA from unsorted whole blood, so alpha and beta chains could not be paired.

Receptor amplification or capture employed 5' RACE. Sequencing was performed on a NextSeq 500. The TCR library protocol attached unique molecular identifiers to individual cDNA molecules to correct for sequencing error and PCR bias. Both TCR alpha and beta chains were sequenced, and tight co-correlation was observed between alpha and beta sequence abundances in each sample. Per the original workflow: V gene, J gene and CDR3 annotation of TCR sequences was performed with Decombinator V4. TCRs were defined as expanded if a significant change between any two time points was detected under a Poisson model with p below 0.0001. TCR abundances were normalised to the total number of TCRs sequenced in each sample and reported as counts per million. MAIT TCRs were defined by TRAV1-2 paired with TRAJ12, TRAJ20 or TRAJ33, and iNKT TCRs by TRAV10 paired with TRAJ18. VDJdb, accessed 1 November 2021, was searched for CMV, EBV and SARS-CoV-2 annotated TCRs, with TCRs annotated for multiple antigens excluded. The public reads were reprocessed in TCRdb via fastp at Q25 and MiXCR, keeping in-frame beta chains. All rows with the same CDR3 protein become a single entry with the most common DNA and genes. In this record, the V and J calls reflect TCRdb's handling and not the investigators' own analysis. The sample profile shows 79,000 or so distinct CDR3 sequences; 13% of them were found once. Together, the top ten hold about 1.1% of the sample.

The germline V gene (reference sequence) supplies CDR1 SEHNR and CDR2 FQNEAQ. From the cysteine up to the phenylalanine, the CDR3 has a length of 13 residues. Only CDR3 DNA is held: 39 bases, read in frame from base 1. Trimming leaves V shorter by 4 bases and J shorter by 3 bases, with the junction holding 3 bases beyond the gene matches. The study was a case-control design nested within a healthcare worker cohort in London, UK, with weekly nasopharyngeal swab PCR tests and blood sampling. Between 23 and 31 March 2020, the week of the UK lockdown, healthcare workers were enrolled and then followed up weekly for as long as 16 weeks. This clonotype came up a few times. The antigen it binds to is not known. No much larger clone is present one base from it, and per-base qualities are unavailable. The research as a whole found: VDJdb matching was skewed toward anti-spike CD8 responses and likely underestimated virus-specific expansions, missing private and CD4 specificities.

Sequenced material: whole blood. The origin of this receptor is an adult who was a healthcare worker with PCR-confirmed SARS-CoV-2 infection or an uninfected control (not recorded which). The chain joins TRBV7-9 to TRBJ2-7, with 7 bases in between that match TRBD1. The CDR3 reads as follows: CASSSTGNYEQYF. The DNA is TGTGCCAGCAGCTCGACAGGGAACTACGAGCAGTACTTC.